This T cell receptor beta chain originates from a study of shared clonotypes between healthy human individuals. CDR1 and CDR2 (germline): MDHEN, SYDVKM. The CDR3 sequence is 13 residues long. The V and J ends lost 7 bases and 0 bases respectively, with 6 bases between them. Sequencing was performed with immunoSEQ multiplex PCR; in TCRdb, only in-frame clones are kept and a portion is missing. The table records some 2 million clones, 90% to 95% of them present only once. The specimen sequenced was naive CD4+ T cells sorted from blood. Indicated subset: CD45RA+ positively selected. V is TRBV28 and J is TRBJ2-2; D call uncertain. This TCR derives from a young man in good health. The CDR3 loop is CASIPANTGELFF. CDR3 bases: TGTGCCAGCATTCCGGCGAACACCGGGGAGCTGTTTTTT.